The count of the clone carrying this T cell receptor (beta chain) is one. Its specificity is not known. Library preparation for TCR beta used quantitative 5'-RACE with molecular barcodes. TCRdb re-analysed the 5' RACE reads in MiXCR, keeping a single row per CDR3 protein. The repertoire consists of 210,000 or so distinct CDR3 sequences, with more than 25% occurring once and the leading ten covering about 7%. These data belong to a study of CD8 T cells in ankylosing spondylitis. Findings and caveats of the study: Clones linked to disease were reported to show significant enrichment in matched ankylosing spondylitis synovial fluid.

Germline V gene data show CDR1 as SGHTA and CDR2 as FQGNSA. V gave up 2 bases and J gave up 2 bases, with 11 bases separating them. The CDR3 loop spans 15 amino acids. Source material: blood, either unsorted or a sorted T cell fraction (not recorded which). This TCR came from a male donor with ankylosing spondylitis or in good health (not recorded which). V and J are TRBV7-2 and TRBJ2-3; D gene uncertain. The CDR3 loop reads CASSLSVTNTDTQYF. The DNA for the CDR3 is TGTGCCAGCAGCTTATCTGTGACAAACACAGATACGCAGTATTTT.